This T cell receptor (beta chain) was identified during a study of blood T cell repertoires in COVID-19. The wider study: Samples of COVID-19 (acute and convalescent) were obtained from the United States, Italy and Spain. Sample material is recorded as cDNA or gDNA derived from T cells, B-cell-depleted T cells, or PBMCs.

Per the authors' pipeline: Reference gene primer amplification gave nucleated cell count estimates. TCRdb's copy holds only in-frame clones and misses some; the assay was immunoSEQ multiplex PCR. From that table come the V and J calls and clone size; the DNA was used to work out D and trimming. The sample includes some 140,000 clones, just under 85% seen only once; the top ten take roughly 29%. The junction had 3 bases not matched to a gene; V was cut back by 5 bases and J by 2 bases. The CDR3 runs to 15 residues. In germline, CDR1 is ENHRY, CDR2 SYGVKD. The sample was peripheral blood. This TCR was recovered from a woman in her fifties or sixties with acute or convalescent COVID-19. The V gene is TRBV10-3, the J gene TRBJ2-3, with 11 bases lining up with TRBD2. The DNA of the CDR3 is TGTGCCATCAGTAGGGGACTAGCGGCCACAGATACGCAGTATTTT. This encodes CAISRGLAATDTQYF.